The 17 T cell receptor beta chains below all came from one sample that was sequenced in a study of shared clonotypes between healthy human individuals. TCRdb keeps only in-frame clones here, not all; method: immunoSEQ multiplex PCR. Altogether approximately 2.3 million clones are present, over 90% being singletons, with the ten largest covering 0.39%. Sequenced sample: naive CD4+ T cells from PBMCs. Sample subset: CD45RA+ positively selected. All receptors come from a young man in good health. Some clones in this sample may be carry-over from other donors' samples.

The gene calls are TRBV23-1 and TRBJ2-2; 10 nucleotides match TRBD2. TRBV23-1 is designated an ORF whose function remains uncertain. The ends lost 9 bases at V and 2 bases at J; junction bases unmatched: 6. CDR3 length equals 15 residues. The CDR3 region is CARRTSGDNTGELFF. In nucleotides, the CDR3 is TGCGCCAGGCGGACTAGCGGAGACAACACCGGGGAGCTGTTTTTT.

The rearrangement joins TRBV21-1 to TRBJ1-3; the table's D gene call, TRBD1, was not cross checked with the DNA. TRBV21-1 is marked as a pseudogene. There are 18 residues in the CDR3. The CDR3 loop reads CASSEGGTAYLSGNTIYF. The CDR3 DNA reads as TGTGCCAGCAGCGAAGGTGGGACAGCATACCTCTCTGGAAACACCATATATTTT.

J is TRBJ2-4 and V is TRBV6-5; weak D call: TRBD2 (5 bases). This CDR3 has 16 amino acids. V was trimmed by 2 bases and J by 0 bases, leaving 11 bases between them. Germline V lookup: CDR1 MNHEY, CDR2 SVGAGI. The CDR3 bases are TGTGCCAGCAGTTACGATAGGGAGATAGCCAAAAACATTCAGTACTTC. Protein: CASSYDREIAKNIQYF.

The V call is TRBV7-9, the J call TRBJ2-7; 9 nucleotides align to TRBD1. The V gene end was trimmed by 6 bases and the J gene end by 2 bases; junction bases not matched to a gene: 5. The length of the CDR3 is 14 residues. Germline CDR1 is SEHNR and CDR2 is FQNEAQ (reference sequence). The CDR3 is CASRLGTGTYEQYF. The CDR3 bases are TGTGCCAGCAGGTTGGGGACAGGGACCTACGAGCAGTACTTC.

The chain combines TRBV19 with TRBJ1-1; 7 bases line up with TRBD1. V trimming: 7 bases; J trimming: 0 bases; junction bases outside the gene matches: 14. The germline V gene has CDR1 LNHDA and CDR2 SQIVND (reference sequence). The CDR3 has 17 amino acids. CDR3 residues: CASKALRDRYMNTEAFF. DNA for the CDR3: TGTGCCAGTAAAGCTCTCCGGGACAGATACATGAACACTGAAGCTTTCTTT.

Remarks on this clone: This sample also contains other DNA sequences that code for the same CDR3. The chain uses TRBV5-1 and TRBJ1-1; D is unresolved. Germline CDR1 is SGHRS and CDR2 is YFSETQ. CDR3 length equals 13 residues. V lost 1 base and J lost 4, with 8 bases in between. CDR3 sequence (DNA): TGCGCCAGCAGCTTGCTAGGGAGCACTGAAGCTTTCTTT. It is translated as CASSLLGSTEAFF.

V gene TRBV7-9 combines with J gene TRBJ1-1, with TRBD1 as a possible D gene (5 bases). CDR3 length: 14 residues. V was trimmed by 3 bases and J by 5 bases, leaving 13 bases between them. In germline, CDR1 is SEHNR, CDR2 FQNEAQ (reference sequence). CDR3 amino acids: CASSFRGRTTEAFF. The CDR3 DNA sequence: TGTGCCAGCAGCTTCCGGGGACGAACAACTGAAGCTTTCTTT.

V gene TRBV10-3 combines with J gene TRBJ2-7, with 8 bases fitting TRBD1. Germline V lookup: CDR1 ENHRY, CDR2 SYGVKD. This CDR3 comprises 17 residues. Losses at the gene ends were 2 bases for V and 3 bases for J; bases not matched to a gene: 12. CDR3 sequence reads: CAISEPGQGLGDYEQYF. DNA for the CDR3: TGTGCCATCAGTGAGCCCGGACAGGGCCTAGGGGACTACGAGCAGTACTTC.

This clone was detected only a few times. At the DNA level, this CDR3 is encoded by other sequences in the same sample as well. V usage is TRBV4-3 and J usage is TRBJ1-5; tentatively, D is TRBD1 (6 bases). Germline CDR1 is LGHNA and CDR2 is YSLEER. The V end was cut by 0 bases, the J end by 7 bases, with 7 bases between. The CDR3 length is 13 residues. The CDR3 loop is CASSQDRGQPQHF. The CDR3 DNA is TGCGCCAGCAGCCAAGATAGGGGGCAGCCCCAGCATTTT.

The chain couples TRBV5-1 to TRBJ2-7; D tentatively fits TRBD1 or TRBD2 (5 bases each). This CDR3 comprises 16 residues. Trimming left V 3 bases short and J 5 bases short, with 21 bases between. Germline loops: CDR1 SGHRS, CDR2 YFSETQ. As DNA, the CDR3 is TGCGCCAGCAGCTGGGGGTTAGGGGCCTGGGAGAACGAGCAGTACTTC. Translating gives CASSWGLGAWENEQYF.

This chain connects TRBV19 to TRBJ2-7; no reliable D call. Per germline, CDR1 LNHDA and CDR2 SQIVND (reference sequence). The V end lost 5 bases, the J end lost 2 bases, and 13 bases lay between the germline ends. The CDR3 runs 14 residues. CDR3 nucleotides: TGTGCCAGTAGTCTTCGGGCCACCACCTACGAGCAGTACTTC. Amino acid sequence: CASSLRATTYEQYF. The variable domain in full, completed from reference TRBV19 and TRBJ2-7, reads DGGITQSPKYLFRKEGQNVTLSCEQNLNHDAMYWYRQDPGQGLRLIYYSQIVNDFQKGDIAEGYSVSREKKESFPLTVTSAQKNPTAFYLCASSLRATTYEQYFGPGTRLTVT.

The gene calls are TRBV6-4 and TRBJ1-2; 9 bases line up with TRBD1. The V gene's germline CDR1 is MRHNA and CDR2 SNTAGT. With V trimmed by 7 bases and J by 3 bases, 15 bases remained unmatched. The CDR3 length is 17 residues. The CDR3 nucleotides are TGTGCCAGCACTCTAAAGGGGGACAGGGAGAAAGACTATGGCTACACCTTC. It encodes CASTLKGDREKDYGYTF.

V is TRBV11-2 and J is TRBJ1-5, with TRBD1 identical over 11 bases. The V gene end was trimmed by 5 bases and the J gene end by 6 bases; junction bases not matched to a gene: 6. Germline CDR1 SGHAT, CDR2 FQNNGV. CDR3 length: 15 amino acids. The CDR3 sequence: CASSPVGTGGQPQHF. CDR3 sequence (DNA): TGTGCCAGCAGCCCAGTGGGGACAGGGGGTCAGCCCCAGCATTTT.

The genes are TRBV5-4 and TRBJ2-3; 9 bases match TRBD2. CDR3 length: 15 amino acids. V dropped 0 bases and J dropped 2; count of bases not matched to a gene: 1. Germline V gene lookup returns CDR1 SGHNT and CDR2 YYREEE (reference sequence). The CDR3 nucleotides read TGTGCCAGCAGCTTGGCTAGCGGGATCACAGATACGCAGTATTTT. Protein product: CASSLASGITDTQYF.

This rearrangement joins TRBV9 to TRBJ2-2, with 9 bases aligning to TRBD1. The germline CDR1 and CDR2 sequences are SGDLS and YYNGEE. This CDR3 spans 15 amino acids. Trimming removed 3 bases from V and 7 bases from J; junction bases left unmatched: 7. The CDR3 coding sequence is TGTGCCAGCAGCGCGGACAGGGGTGGCGACGGGGAGCTGTTTTTT. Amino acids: CASSADRGGDGELFF. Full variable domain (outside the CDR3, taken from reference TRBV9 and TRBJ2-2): DSGVTQTPKHLITATGQRVTLRCSPRSGDLSVYWYQQSLDQGLQFLIQYYNGEERAKGNILERFSAQQFPDLHSELNLSSLELGDSALYFCASSADRGGDGELFFGEGSRLTVL.

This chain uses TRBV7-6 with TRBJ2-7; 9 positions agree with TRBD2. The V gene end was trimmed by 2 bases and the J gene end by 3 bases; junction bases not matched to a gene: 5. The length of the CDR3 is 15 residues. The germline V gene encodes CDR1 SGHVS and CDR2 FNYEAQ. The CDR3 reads CASSLTAGGDYEQYF. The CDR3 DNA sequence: TGTGCCAGCAGCTTAACGGCGGGAGGGGACTACGAGCAGTACTTC.

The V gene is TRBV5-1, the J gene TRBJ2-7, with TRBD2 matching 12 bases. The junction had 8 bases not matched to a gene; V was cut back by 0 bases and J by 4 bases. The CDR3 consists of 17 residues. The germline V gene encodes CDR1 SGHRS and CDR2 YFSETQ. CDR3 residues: CASSLANLAGGTYEQYF. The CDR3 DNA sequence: TGCGCCAGCAGCTTGGCAAATCTAGCGGGAGGGACGTACGAGCAGTACTTC.